This TCR beta chain comes out of a study of blood T cells in healthy people across ages. The sample holds a few counts of this clonotype. Primed by a sample-barcoded 5' primer and a J-beta primer mix, a second PCR proceeded for roughly 6 to 12 cycles. Via MiXCR, TCRdb re-called the 5' RACE reads, giving one row per CDR3 protein. The sample includes roughly 800,000 distinct CDR3 sequences, 53% of them seen just once. The V segment lost 4 bases and the J segment 6 bases; nucleotides outside the gene matches: 11. In germline, CDR1 is SGHRS, CDR2 YFSETQ. The CDR3 is 16 amino acids. The genes are TRBV5-1 and TRBJ2-1; 9 bases match TRBD1. Specimen: blood. The TCR originated in an elderly man in good health. The CDR3 protein is CASSMTGTGLVNEQFF. The CDR3 DNA follows: TGCGCCAGCAGCATGACCGGGACAGGGCTAGTCAATGAGCAGTTCTTC.